The 10 T cell receptor beta chains below come from one sample, sequenced in a study of blood T cells in healthy people across ages. For the second PCR, which ran for 7 to 11 cycles, a sample-barcoded 5' primer and a J-beta primer mix were used. TCRdb analysed the 5' RACE reads with MiXCR anew, one entry per CDR3 protein. The sample holds a few hundred thousand distinct CDR3 sequences, about 26% seen once. These same data were also listed under a study on T cells of mothers and their children.

Sequenced sample: blood. The source of these receptors is a boy aged 2 to 9 in good health.

The chain has TRBV20-1 and TRBJ1-3; tentative D call: TRBD1 (6 bases). The CDR3 is 15 amino acids. The V gene's germline CDR1 is DFQATT and CDR2 SNEGSKA (reference sequence). Trimming removed 6 bases at V and 3 bases at J, with 18 bases between. The CDR3, as DNA: TGCAGTGCCGGATGGCAGGGGAGTTTTGGAAACACCATATATTTT. This gives the protein CSAGWQGSFGNTIYF.

The count of this clonotype is one. The rearrangement joins TRBV20-1 to TRBJ1-2; no firm D call. Germline V CDR1 and CDR2: DFQATT, SNEGSKA (reference sequence). The CDR3 is 15 amino acids. V lost 3 bases to trimming and J lost 2 bases, with 16 bases between them. In DNA, the CDR3 is TGCAGTGCTAGGAGAAGTGGGAGGAGGAACTATGGCTACACCTTC. This gives the protein CSARRSGRRNYGYTF.

The genes are TRBV9 and TRBJ2-6; D call uncertain. Germline V gene sequence: CDR1 SGDLS, CDR2 YYNGEE. Trimming shortened V by 3 bases and J by 0 bases, and 10 bases separated the two germline ends. The length of the CDR3 is 16 residues. In DNA, the CDR3 is TGTGCCAGCAGCGCCGCTCTTTCCTCTGGGGCCAACGTCCTGACTTTC. Its protein product is CASSAALSSGANVLTF.

As DNA, the CDR3 is TGTGCCAGCAGCTTAGTCGCAGGGGCCGACCGGGGTACGCAGTATTTT. Translating gives CASSLVAGADRGTQYF. This chain joins TRBV7-9 and TRBJ2-3; D possibly corresponds to TRBD1 (6 bases). This CDR3 has 16 amino acids. The V gene's germline CDR1 is SEHNR and CDR2 FQNEAQ (reference sequence). V lost 1 base, J lost 8 bases, and 19 bases lay in between.

This chain uses TRBV10-3 with TRBJ2-2; 7 bases align to TRBD1. The CDR3 is 17 residues long. The junction had 8 bases not matched to a gene; V was cut back by 3 bases and J by 1 base. Germline CDR1 ENHRY, CDR2 SYGVKD. CDR3 nucleotides: TGTGCCATCAGTGACCCTGGGACAGTCTTGAACACCGGGGAGCTGTTTTTT. It is translated as CAISDPGTVLNTGELFF.

The J gene is TRBJ2-1, the V gene TRBV7-6; 10 positions match TRBD2. V gave up 1 base and J gave up 5 bases; unmatched junction bases: 5. The CDR3 has 16 amino acids. Germline CDR1 is SGHVS and CDR2 is FNYEAQ. The CDR3 nucleotides are TGTGCCAGCAGCTTAGATAGAGCGGGAGGGAACAATGAGCAGTTCTTC. Translating gives CASSLDRAGGNNEQFF. Combining the CDR3 with reference TRBV7-6 and TRBJ2-1 gives the whole variable domain GAGVSQSPRYKVTKRGQDVALRCDPISGHVSLYWYRQALGQGPEFLTYFNYEAQQDKSGLPNDRFSAERPEGSISTLTIQRTEQRDSAMYRCASSLDRAGGNNEQFFGPGTRLTVL.

A few counts support this clonotype. V is TRBV20-1 and J is TRBJ2-3; 10 bases are a match to TRBD2. CDR1 and CDR2 from the germline V gene are DFQATT and SNEGSKA (reference sequence). V gave up 6 bases and J gave up 0 bases; unmatched junction bases: 9. The CDR3 runs to 16 residues. CDR3 nucleotides: TGCAGTGCCACGACAACGACTAGCGGGAGCACAGATACGCAGTATTTT. Residues: CSATTTTSGSTDTQYF.

This clonotype has ten or more counts. The V gene is TRBV20-1, the J gene TRBJ1-2; TRBD1 aligns across 7 bases. This CDR3 is 13 amino acids long. CDR1 is DFQATT and CDR2 is SNEGSKA in the germline V gene (reference sequence). The V and J ends lost 5 bases and 5 bases, in that order; junction bases with no gene match: 8. CDR3 amino acids: CSAPGRGGYGYTF. CDR3 DNA: TGCAGTGCTCCCGGCAGGGGGGGGTATGGCTACACCTTC.

This clonotype was seen more than once but under ten times. This sequence joins TRBV5-1 and TRBJ2-3; tentative D call: TRBD2 (6 bases). Germline lookup yields CDR1 SGHRS and CDR2 YFSETQ. The CDR3 spans 16 residues. V shed 0 bases and J shed 3 bases, with 14 bases lying between them. CDR3 amino acids: CASSLGRRGWTDTQYF. In DNA form, the CDR3 reads TGCGCCAGCAGCTTGGGCCGCCGGGGGTGGACAGATACGCAGTATTTT.

This clonotype has a handful of counts. V and J are TRBV10-3 and TRBJ1-4; D possibly corresponds to TRBD1 (6 bases). The CDR3 contains 15 residues. The V end lost 2 bases, the J end lost 8 bases, and 15 bases lay between the germline ends. CDR1 and CDR2 (germline): ENHRY, SYGVKD. Written as DNA, the CDR3 is TGTGCCATCAGTGAGGGTAAACAGGGTGGAGAAAAACTGTTTTTT. This translates into CAISEGKQGGEKLFF.